The clone carrying this T cell receptor beta chain was observed a handful of times. The antigen is unknown. Germline CDR1 is LGHDT and CDR2 is YNNKEL (reference sequence). Trimming cost V 8 bases and J 8 bases, with 6 bases left between them. This CDR3 is built from 9 residues. One entry per CDR3 protein results from TCRdb running MiXCR on the 5' RACE reads. The sample carries hundreds of thousands of distinct CDR3 sequences, 9.5% to 15% recorded once. This sample was taken from a study of CD8 T cells in ankylosing spondylitis. Overall study results and limits: What appeared characteristic of ankylosing spondylitis blood was a TCR beta motif of seven to nine highly homologous variants. Clones that were linked to disease were CD8+ and were relatively rare in peripheral blood.

Sequencing was performed on blood, either unsorted or a sorted T cell fraction (not recorded which). The clonotype comes from a male donor with ankylosing spondylitis. V is TRBV3-1 and J is TRBJ1-2, with unresolved D. CDR3 sequence: CASVMGYTF. DNA of the CDR3: TGTGCCAGCGTCATGGGCTACACCTTC.